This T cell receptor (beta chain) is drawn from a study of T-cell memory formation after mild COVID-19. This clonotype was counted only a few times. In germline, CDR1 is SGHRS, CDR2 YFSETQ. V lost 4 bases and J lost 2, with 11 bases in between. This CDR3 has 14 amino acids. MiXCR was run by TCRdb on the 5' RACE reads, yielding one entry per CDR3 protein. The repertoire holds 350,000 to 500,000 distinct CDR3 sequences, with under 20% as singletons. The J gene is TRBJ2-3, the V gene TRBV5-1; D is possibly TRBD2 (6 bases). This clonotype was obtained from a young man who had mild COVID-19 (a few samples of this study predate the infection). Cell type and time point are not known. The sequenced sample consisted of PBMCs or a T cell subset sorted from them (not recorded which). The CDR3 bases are TGCGCCAGCAGCCCGGGACTTTTCACAGATACGCAGTATTTT. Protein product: CASSPGLFTDTQYF.